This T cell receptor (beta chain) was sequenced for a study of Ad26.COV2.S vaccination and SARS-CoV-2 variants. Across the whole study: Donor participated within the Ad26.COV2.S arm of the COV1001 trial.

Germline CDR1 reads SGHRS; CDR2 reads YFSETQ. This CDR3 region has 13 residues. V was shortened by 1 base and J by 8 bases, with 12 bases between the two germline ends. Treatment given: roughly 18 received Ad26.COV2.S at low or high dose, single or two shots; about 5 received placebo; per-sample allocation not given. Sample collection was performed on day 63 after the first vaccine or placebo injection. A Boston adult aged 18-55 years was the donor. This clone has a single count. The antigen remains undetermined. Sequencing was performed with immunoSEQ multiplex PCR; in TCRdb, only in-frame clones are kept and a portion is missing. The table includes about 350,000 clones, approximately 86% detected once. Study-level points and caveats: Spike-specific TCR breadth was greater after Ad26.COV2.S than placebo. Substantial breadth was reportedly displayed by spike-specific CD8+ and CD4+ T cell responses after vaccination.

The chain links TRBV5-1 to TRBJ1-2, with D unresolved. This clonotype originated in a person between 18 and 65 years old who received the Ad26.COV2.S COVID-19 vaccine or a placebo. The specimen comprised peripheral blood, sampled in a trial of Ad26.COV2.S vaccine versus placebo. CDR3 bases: TGCGCCAGCAGCTTGTCTCCCGGTGGGGGCTACACCTTC. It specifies CASSLSPGGGYTF.